This T cell receptor (beta chain) originates from a study of molecular identifiers for immune sequencing clone quantification. This clonotype was seen at least ten times. Making the bulk TCR libraries relied on previously described methods and listed TCR primers. TCRdb processed the PCR reads anew with MiXCR; each CDR3 protein has one entry. The table includes about 640,000 distinct CDR3 sequences, just under 20% detected once. V was cut by 1 base and J by 8 bases, with 17 bases left in between. Germline assignment: CDR1 MGHRA and CDR2 YSYEKL. The CDR3 sequence is 15 residues long. What was sequenced was naive CD8+ T cells from blood, with Jurkat cell RNA spiked in. The sample's subset: FACS-sorted CD8+CD4-CCR7+CD45RA+ naive T cells. The chain is built from TRBV4-1 and TRBJ1-1; weak D call: TRBD1 (5 bases). The sequence was collected from a human donor in good health. Some libraries in this study had Jurkat cell RNA spiked in. CDR3 sequence reads: CASSQGGRLGEEAFF. The CDR3 DNA reads TGCGCCAGCAGCCAAGGGGGCAGGCTGGGGGAGGAAGCTTTCTTT.